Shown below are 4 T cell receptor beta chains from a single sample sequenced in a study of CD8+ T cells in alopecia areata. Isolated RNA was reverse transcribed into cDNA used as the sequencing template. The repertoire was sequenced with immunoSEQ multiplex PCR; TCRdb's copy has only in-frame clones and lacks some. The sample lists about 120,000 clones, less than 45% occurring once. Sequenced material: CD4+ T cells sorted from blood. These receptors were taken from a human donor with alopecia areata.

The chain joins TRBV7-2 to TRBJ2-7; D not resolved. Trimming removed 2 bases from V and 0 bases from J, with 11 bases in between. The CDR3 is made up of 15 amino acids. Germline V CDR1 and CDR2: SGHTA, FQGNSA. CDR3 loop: CASSLLAESSYEQYF. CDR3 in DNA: TGTGCCAGCAGCTTACTCGCTGAGAGCTCCTACGAGCAGTACTTC.

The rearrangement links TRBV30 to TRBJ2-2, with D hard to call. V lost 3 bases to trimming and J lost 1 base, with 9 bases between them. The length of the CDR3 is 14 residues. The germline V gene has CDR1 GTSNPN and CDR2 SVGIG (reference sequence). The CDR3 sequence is CAWSRIRNTGELFF. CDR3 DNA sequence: TGTGCCTGGAGCAGAATTCGGAACACCGGGGAGCTGTTTTTT.

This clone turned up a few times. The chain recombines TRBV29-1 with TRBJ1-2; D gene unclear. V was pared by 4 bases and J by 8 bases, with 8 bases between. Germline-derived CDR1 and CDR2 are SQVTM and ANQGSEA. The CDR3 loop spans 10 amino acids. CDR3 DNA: TGCAGCGTTGCACAGCCCGGCTACACCTTC. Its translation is CSVAQPGYTF.

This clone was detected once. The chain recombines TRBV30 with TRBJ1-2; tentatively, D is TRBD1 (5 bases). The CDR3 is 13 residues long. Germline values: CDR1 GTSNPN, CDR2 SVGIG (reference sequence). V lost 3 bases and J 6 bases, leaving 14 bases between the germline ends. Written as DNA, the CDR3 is TGTGCCTGGAGGGCCGGGGCCTCCAATGGCTACACCTTC. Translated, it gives CAWRAGASNGYTF.